Below are 22 T cell receptor beta chains sequenced from a single sample in a study of cytomegalovirus exposure and HLA in healthy donors. The study ran its PCR with 60 Vbeta and 13 Jbeta primers. Using immunoSEQ multiplex PCR, the repertoire was profiled, and TCRdb retains in-frame clones only, with some absent. The sample lists 250,000 to 350,000 clones, roughly 89% occurring once. The sample was PBMCs. The receptors originated from a young woman in good health and CMV-seronegative.

V gene TRBV6-6 combines with J gene TRBJ2-3, with 7 bases that match TRBD1. This CDR3 is 14 amino acids long. CDR1 and CDR2 (germline): MNHNY, SVGAGI (reference sequence). V dropped 0 bases and J dropped 7; count of bases not matched to a gene: 4. CDR3 in amino acids: CASSYSGGPYTQYF. In DNA, the CDR3 is TGTGCCAGCAGTTACTCAGGGGGCCCGTATACGCAGTATTTT.

Here the CDR3 DNA reads TGCGCCAGCAGCTCCGGGGAGACTAGCAATCAGCCCCAGCATTTT. Translation gives CASSSGETSNQPQHF. The chain has TRBV5-1 and TRBJ1-5; the D is unclear. The CDR3 has 15 amino acids. The germline V and J ends were trimmed by 3 bases and 0 bases, with 10 bases remaining between them. From germline, CDR1 is SGHRS and CDR2 YFSETQ.

Of note for this clone: At one end the junction does not follow the germline gene, possibly because of a read error. J is TRBJ2-7 and V is TRBV28, with 14 bases aligning to TRBD2. The CDR3 has 14 residues. CDR1 MDHEN and CDR2 SYDVKM come from the germline V gene. The CDR3 loop is CASSLSWTSGGNHF. CDR3 sequence (DNA): TGTGCCAGCAGTTTAAGCTGGACTAGCGGGGGGAACCACTTC.

The CDR3 DNA is TGTGCCAGTACCCCGACAGGAAGAGGCTACACCTTC. This translates into CASTPTGRGYTF. This rearrangement joins TRBV19 to TRBJ1-2; D possibly corresponds to TRBD1 (6 bases). The CDR3 contains 12 residues. The V end lost 7 bases, the J end lost 8 bases, and 14 bases lay between the germline ends. Germline lookup yields CDR1 LNHDA and CDR2 SQIVND (reference sequence).

For this clone: This CDR3 is also generated by other DNA sequences in the sample. This chain links TRBV9 with TRBJ2-7, with 9 bases aligning to TRBD2. Germline CDR1 is SGDLS and CDR2 is YYNGEE. The CDR3 length is 14 residues. V dropped 2 bases and J dropped 2; count of bases not matched to a gene: 2. The CDR3 DNA reads as TGTGCCAGCAGCGTCGGCGGGGGGGCCTACGAGCAGTACTTC. Translated: CASSVGGGAYEQYF.

A few counts support this clone. This chain links TRBV4-2 with TRBJ2-5, with 7 bases lining up with TRBD2. This CDR3 is 14 amino acids long. V dropped 1 base and J dropped 2; count of bases not matched to a gene: 1. Germline lookup yields CDR1 LGHNA and CDR2 YNFKEQ. CDR3 region: CASSQGDYQETQYF. The CDR3 DNA reads TGTGCCAGCAGCCAAGGGGACTATCAAGAGACCCAGTACTTC.

CDR3 nucleotide sequence: TGTGCCAGCAGCTGGGACAGAGATAGCTCCTATAATTCACCCCTCCACTTT. Protein product: CASSWDRDSSYNSPLHF. This rearrangement joins TRBV7-9 to TRBJ1-6, with 7 bases aligning to TRBD1. Germline assignment: CDR1 SEHNR and CDR2 FQNEAQ (reference sequence). The CDR3 spans 17 residues. Trimming removed 4 bases from V and 0 bases from J; junction bases left unmatched: 6. The full variable domain, rest sourced from reference TRBV7-9 and TRBJ1-6, is DTGVSQNPRHKITKRGQNVTFRCDPISEHNRLYWYRQTLGQGPEFLTYFQNEAQLEKSRLLSDRFSAERPKGSFSTLEIQRTEQGDSAMYLCASSWDRDSSYNSPLHFGNGTRLTVT.

This clone was seen only once. The chain joins TRBV4-2 to TRBJ2-1; 10 bases are a match to TRBD2. J was trimmed by 6 bases and V by 4 bases; bases with no gene match: 9. In germline, CDR1 is LGHNA, CDR2 YNFKEQ. This CDR3 has 16 amino acids. CDR3 amino acids: CASSRQISGGTNEQFF. The CDR3 DNA reads as TGTGCCAGCAGCCGGCAAATTAGCGGGGGGACCAATGAGCAGTTCTTC.

The DNA for the CDR3 is TGTGCCAGCAGCCCACAGGGGGCCGGCTATGGCTACACCTTC. This translates into CASSPQGAGYGYTF. The chain couples TRBV5-6 to TRBJ1-2; TRBD1 matches 9 bases. Germline V gives CDR1 SGHDT, CDR2 YYEEEE. This CDR3 comprises 14 residues. Trimming at V came to 4 bases and at J to 4 bases, leaving 5 bases not matched to a gene.

The rearrangement uses TRBV2 and TRBJ1-2; TRBD1 agrees at 8 bases. The trim removed 11 bases at V and 0 bases at J, leaving 20 bases unmatched. The germline CDR1 and CDR2 sequences are SNHLY and FYNNEI. This CDR3 comprises 18 residues. CDR3 sequence (DNA): TGTGCCGGAGGACAGGGTGGTTGGGTTGGGGGGGCTAACTATGGCTACACCTTC. Its protein is CAGGQGGWVGGANYGYTF.

The V call is TRBV7-9, the J call TRBJ2-3, with D maybe TRBD2 (5 bases). V lost 5 bases, J lost 4 bases, and 16 bases lay in between. Germline assignment: CDR1 SEHNR and CDR2 FQNEAQ (reference sequence). This CDR3 spans 15 amino acids. The CDR3 region is CASSHGRASPDTQYF. In DNA, the CDR3 is TGTGCCAGCAGCCACGGCCGTGCTAGCCCAGATACGCAGTATTTT.

The CDR3 DNA sequence: TGCGCCAGCAGCCGGACTAGCGGGGGGGCGACAGATACGCAGTATTTT. It is translated as CASSRTSGGATDTQYF. This chain links TRBV5-1 with TRBJ2-3, with 15 bases aligning to TRBD2. CDR1 is SGHRS and CDR2 is YFSETQ in the germline V gene. The V segment lost 4 bases and the J segment 3 bases; nucleotides outside the gene matches: 3. The CDR3 consists of 16 residues.

V is TRBV6-5 and J is TRBJ2-5; the match to TRBD1 covers 11 bases. Germline V lookup: CDR1 MNHEY, CDR2 SVGAGI. After removal of 2 bases from V and 1 base from J, the junction contained 3 bases not matched to a gene. This CDR3 is built from 16 residues. CDR3 loop: CASSYLGTGGQETQYF. In DNA, the CDR3 is TGTGCCAGCAGTTACCTCGGGACAGGGGGCCAAGAGACCCAGTACTTC.

This clone was detected only once. Within the sample, other DNA sequences also encode this same CDR3. The J gene is TRBJ1-2, the V gene TRBV6-5; D gene ambiguous. There are 14 residues in the CDR3. Deletions cut 0 bases from V and 4 bases from J, with 9 bases between. The germline V gene encodes CDR1 MNHEY and CDR2 SVGAGI. The CDR3 sequence is CASSYSTGVYGYTF. DNA of the CDR3: TGTGCCAGCAGTTACTCGACGGGAGTCTATGGCTACACCTTC.

This chain uses TRBV12-5 with TRBJ2-5; 7 bases match TRBD1. Germline V lookup: CDR1 LGHNT, CDR2 FRNRAP. The CDR3 runs 16 residues. J was trimmed by 2 bases and V by 1 base; bases with no gene match: 7. CDR3 region: CASGLGPGTEQETQYF. The CDR3 DNA is TGTGCTAGTGGTTTGGGCCCTGGGACAGAACAAGAGACCCAGTACTTC.

This chain links TRBV6-5 with TRBJ1-2; D call uncertain. The V end was cut by 0 bases, the J end by 7 bases, with 12 bases between. CDR1 is MNHEY and CDR2 is SVGAGI in the germline V gene. The CDR3 runs to 14 residues. The CDR3 bases are TGTGCCAGCAGTTACTCTGGTATCGGTTTTGGCTACACCTTC. Translated, it gives CASSYSGIGFGYTF.

CDR3 DNA: TGTGCCAGCTCACCACCGGGGCCCTCAGCCAAAAACATTCAGTACTTC. Protein sequence: CASSPPGPSAKNIQYF. V is TRBV18 and J is TRBJ2-4; D possibly corresponds to TRBD1 (5 bases). Germline lookup yields CDR1 KGHSH and CDR2 LQKENI. Trimming removed 0 bases from V and 0 bases from J, with 9 bases in between. This CDR3 contains 16 residues.

The rearrangement uses TRBV19 and TRBJ2-3, with 8 bases matching TRBD1. Trimming at V came to 3 bases and at J to 3 bases, leaving 5 bases not matched to a gene. The CDR3 contains 15 residues. Germline V gene sequence: CDR1 LNHDA, CDR2 SQIVND (reference sequence). The CDR3 sequence is CASSIWQGATDTQYF. The CDR3 DNA follows: TGTGCCAGTAGTATTTGGCAGGGGGCAACAGATACGCAGTATTTT.

The rearrangement joins TRBV11-1 to TRBJ2-3; D perhaps matches TRBD2 (5 bases). This CDR3 comprises 13 residues. Deletions cut 1 base from V and 3 bases from J, with 5 bases between. The germline gives CDR1 SGHAT, CDR2 FQDESV (reference sequence). CDR3 bases: TGTGCCAGCAGCTTAGGGAGGACAGATACGCAGTATTTT. Translated, it gives CASSLGRTDTQYF.

The chain is built from TRBV5-5 and TRBJ1-1, with TRBD1 identical over 9 bases. Germline assignment: CDR1 SGHKS and CDR2 YYEKEE (reference sequence). The CDR3 runs 16 residues. Trimming took 4 bases from V and 4 from J; bases not matched to a gene: 11. The CDR3 DNA sequence: TGTGCCAGCAGCCCGGGACAGGGAATGTGGGCCACTGAAGCTTTCTTT. Translated: CASSPGQGMWATEAFF. The full variable domain, its missing parts supplied by reference TRBV5-5 and TRBJ1-1, is DAGVTQSPTHLIKTRGQQVTLRCSPISGHKSVSWYQQVLGQGPQFIFQYYEKEERGRGNFPDRFSARQFPNYSSELNVNALLLGDSALYLCASSPGQGMWATEAFFGQGTRLTVV.

V is TRBV19 and J is TRBJ1-1, with unresolved D. Trimming shortened V by 0 bases and J by 0 bases, and 8 bases separated the two germline ends. Looked up from germline, CDR1 is LNHDA and CDR2 is SQIVND (reference sequence). The CDR3 runs to 15 residues. CDR3 nucleotides: TGTGCCAGTAGTATAGATGGGCAGATGAACACTGAAGCTTTCTTT. It encodes CASSIDGQMNTEAFF.

The chain has TRBV2 and TRBJ1-5, with 10 bases matching TRBD1. The CDR3 totals 14 residues. J was trimmed by 3 bases and V by 11 bases; bases with no gene match: 7. CDR1 is SNHLY, CDR2 FYNNEI, per germline. The CDR3 loop is CAGSGTGDNQPQHF. For the CDR3, the DNA is TGTGCCGGTAGCGGGACAGGGGACAATCAGCCCCAGCATTTT. The whole variable domain, filled in from reference TRBV2 and TRBJ1-5, reads EPEVTQTPSHQVTQMGQEVILRCVPISNHLYFYWYRQILGQKVEFLVSFYNNEISEKSEIFDDQFSVERPDGSNFTLKIRSTKLEDSAMYFCAGSGTGDNQPQHFGDGTRLSIL.